These 25 T cell receptor beta chains were all obtained from the same sample, sequenced in a study of T cell responses to AZD1222 COVID-19 vaccine. Sequencing was performed with immunoSEQ multiplex PCR; in TCRdb, only in-frame clones are kept and a portion is missing. This sample has around 210,000 clones, with roughly 94% found just once. Sequenced material: peripheral blood, taken 28 days after the second dose of the MenACWY control vaccine. These receptors were obtained from an adult who received the MenACWY meningococcal vaccine as a control.

The CDR3, as DNA: TGTGCCAGCAGCCAAGATGGAAACGGGAGGGCCCCCTACAATGAGCAGTTCTTC. This codes for CASSQDGNGRAPYNEQFF. J is TRBJ2-1 and V is TRBV3-1 (or the pseudogene TRBV3-2); 8 nucleotides match TRBD2. CDR1 and CDR2 from the germline V gene are LGHDT and YNNKEL (reference sequence). The CDR3 sequence is 18 residues long. Trimming at V came to 0 bases and at J to 2 bases, leaving 9 bases not matched to a gene.

J is TRBJ2-7 and V is TRBV11-2; 10 bases agree with TRBD1. J was trimmed by 2 bases and V by 7 bases; bases with no gene match: 2. Germline values: CDR1 SGHAT, CDR2 FQNNGV. This CDR3 region has 13 residues. In nucleotides, the CDR3 is TGTGCCAGCATCGGACAGGGGGCCTACGAGCAGTACTTC. Its protein is CASIGQGAYEQYF.

V is TRBV27 and J is TRBJ2-2, with 8 bases identical to TRBD1. The V and J ends lost 3 bases and 6 bases, in that order; junction bases with no gene match: 6. This CDR3 comprises 15 residues. Germline assignment: CDR1 MNHEY and CDR2 SMNVEV (reference sequence). The CDR3 loop is CASSFGQGGAGELFF. Written as DNA, the CDR3 is TGTGCCAGCAGTTTCGGACAGGGCGGCGCCGGGGAGCTGTTTTTT.

CDR3 sequence (DNA): TGTGCCAGCAGCCGGGGACAGGGGACAACTAATGAAAAACTGTTTTTT. This translates into CASSRGQGTTNEKLFF. V usage is TRBV5-5 and J usage is TRBJ1-4; 10 bases match TRBD1. Unmatched junction bases numbered 3, after V lost 4 bases and J lost 0 bases. This CDR3 spans 16 amino acids. The germline V gene has CDR1 SGHKS and CDR2 YYEKEE (reference sequence).

The rearrangement links TRBV18 to TRBJ2-7, with TRBD1 as a possible D gene (6 bases). The V end lost 3 bases, the J end lost 0 bases, and 18 bases lay between the germline ends. CDR1 is KGHSH and CDR2 is LQKENI in the germline V gene. The CDR3 spans 17 residues. CDR3 sequence reads: CASSPGAQGLISYEQYF. In DNA form, the CDR3 reads TGTGCCAGCTCACCTGGGGCACAGGGCCTGATCTCCTACGAGCAGTACTTC.

The chain employs TRBV9 and TRBJ2-2; 9 bases map to TRBD2. Germline V gene lookup returns CDR1 SGDLS and CDR2 YYNGEE. CDR3 length: 17 residues. J lost 0 bases, V lost 4 bases, and 7 bases had no gene match. The CDR3 protein is CASSRAGGNSNTGELFF. DNA for the CDR3: TGTGCCAGCAGCAGAGCGGGGGGTAACTCGAACACCGGGGAGCTGTTTTTT. Full variable domain (outside the CDR3, taken from reference TRBV9 and TRBJ2-2): DSGVTQTPKHLITATGQRVTLRCSPRSGDLSVYWYQQSLDQGLQFLIQYYNGEERAKGNILERFSAQQFPDLHSELNLSSLELGDSALYFCASSRAGGNSNTGELFFGEGSRLTVL.

V and J are TRBV19 and TRBJ2-2; weak D call: TRBD1 (6 bases). V dropped 4 bases and J dropped 3 bases, with 9 bases sitting between them. This CDR3 is 14 amino acids long. Germline lookup yields CDR1 LNHDA and CDR2 SQIVND (reference sequence). The CDR3: CASSRGLDTGELFF. Written as DNA, the CDR3 is TGTGCCAGTAGTAGGGGGCTTGACACCGGGGAGCTGTTTTTT.

The chain carries TRBV6-1 and TRBJ2-2, with 13 bases matching TRBD2. CDR3 length: 17 amino acids. The germline gives CDR1 MNHNS, CDR2 SASEGT. J lost 4 bases, V lost 6 bases, and 8 bases had no gene match. DNA for the CDR3: TGTGCCAGCAGGGAAACTAGCGGGGGGGACCTCACCGGGGAGCTGTTTTTT. Its protein is CASRETSGGDLTGELFF.

This clone appeared a single time. Other nucleotide sequences from this sample produce the same CDR3. This chain links TRBV6-5 with TRBJ2-3; D unclear. CDR3 length: 14 amino acids. Germline-derived CDR1 and CDR2 are MNHEY and SVGAGI. With 3 bases removed from V and 1 base from J, the gap between germline ends came to 8 bases. CDR3 DNA sequence: TGTGCCAGCAGTTATTTTGGGGGCACAGATACGCAGTATTTT. Translated: CASSYFGGTDTQYF.

This clone appeared once. The chain couples TRBV19 to TRBJ2-1, with D perhaps matching TRBD2 (6 bases). The V gene lost 3 bases and the J gene lost 8 bases, with 23 bases spanning the gap. CDR1 is LNHDA and CDR2 is SQIVND in the germline V gene (reference sequence). The CDR3 runs to 17 residues. Here the CDR3 DNA reads TGTGCCAGTAGTATTACCACGGGCGGGGCCGCCTTGGATGAGCAGTTCTTC. As protein: CASSITTGGAALDEQFF.

This clone has only a few counts. V gene TRBV19 combines with J gene TRBJ1-2; 7 nucleotides align to TRBD1. The CDR3 sequence is 13 residues long. The V and J ends lost 6 bases and 6 bases, in that order; junction bases with no gene match: 7. The V gene's germline CDR1 is LNHDA and CDR2 SQIVND (reference sequence). The CDR3 DNA is TGTGCCAGTAGCCCCGACAGGGTTGATGGCTACACCTTC. This sequence encodes CASSPDRVDGYTF.

The chain links TRBV12-3 or TRBV12-4 to TRBJ2-3, with D unclear. Trimming left V 5 bases short and J 2 bases short, with 8 bases between. The CDR3 is made up of 13 amino acids. CDR3 in DNA: TGTGCCAGCAGTATGGAACTCACAGATACGCAGTATTTT. Protein: CASSMELTDTQYF.

V and J are TRBV2 and TRBJ1-3; 12 nucleotides align to TRBD1. CDR1 and CDR2 from the germline V gene are SNHLY and FYNNEI. V was pared by 3 bases and J by 4 bases, with 4 bases of the junction left unmatched. This CDR3 has 16 residues. CDR3 loop: CASSDMGQGAGNTIYF. The CDR3 nucleotides are TGTGCCAGCAGTGATATGGGACAGGGGGCAGGAAACACCATATATTTT.

The J gene is TRBJ2-7, the V gene TRBV7-9; D not certain. The CDR3 consists of 12 residues. In germline, CDR1 is SEHNR, CDR2 FQNEAQ (reference sequence). Trimming took off 1 base at V and 2 bases at J, with 3 bases between the two ends. CDR3 sequence reads: CASSLDPYEQYF. CDR3 nucleotides: TGTGCCAGCAGCTTAGATCCCTACGAGCAGTACTTC.

The V gene is TRBV5-6, the J gene TRBJ1-2; D remains ambiguous. Deletions cut 4 bases from V and 6 bases from J, with 28 bases between. CDR1 and CDR2 (germline): SGHDT, YYEEEE. This CDR3 is 18 amino acids long. The CDR3 bases are TGTGCCAGCAGCATAATACTCGACCCTGGAGGGATAGAGGATGGCTACACCTTC. Protein product: CASSIILDPGGIEDGYTF.

V is TRBV7-9 and J is TRBJ2-1; the match to TRBD2 covers 11 bases. The length of the CDR3 is 16 residues. Looked up from germline, CDR1 is SEHNR and CDR2 is FQNEAQ (reference sequence). Trimming took 4 bases from V and 2 from J; bases not matched to a gene: 4. CDR3 in DNA: TGTGCCAGCAGCTCACGACTAGCGGGACCCTACAATGAGCAGTTCTTC. This codes for CASSSRLAGPYNEQFF.

This sequence joins TRBV28 and TRBJ1-2; 7 nucleotides match TRBD1. Germline CDR1 and CDR2: MDHEN and SYDVKM. J lost 4 bases, V lost 4 bases, and 3 bases had no gene match. There are 13 residues in the CDR3. The DNA for the CDR3 is TGTGCCAGCAGTTCCACAGGGGCCTATGGCTACACCTTC. Protein product: CASSSTGAYGYTF.

In its sample, this clone was seen once. This chain uses TRBV12-3 or TRBV12-4 with TRBJ1-5; TRBD1 is a possible D gene (6 bases). This CDR3 has 13 amino acids. V dropped 5 bases and J dropped 5 bases, with 10 bases sitting between them. The chain's CDR3 is CASSQDSDQPQHF. CDR3 bases: TGTGCCAGCAGTCAGGACAGCGATCAGCCCCAGCATTTT.

The V call is TRBV5-4, the J call TRBJ2-7, with 8 positions matching TRBD1. The CDR3 is 15 amino acids. Trimming took 2 bases from V and 3 from J; bases not matched to a gene: 7. Germline V gene lookup returns CDR1 SGHNT and CDR2 YYREEE (reference sequence). The CDR3: CASSLSGQGGYEQYF. In nucleotides, the CDR3 is TGTGCCAGCAGCTTATCAGGACAGGGAGGCTACGAGCAGTACTTC. Looking up the rest from reference TRBV5-4 and TRBJ2-7 gives the full variable domain: ETGVTQSPTHLIKTRGQQVTLRCSSQSGHNTVSWYQQALGQGPQFIFQYYREEENGRGNFPPRFSGLQFPNYSSELNVNALELDDSALYLCASSLSGQGGYEQYFGPGTRLTVT.

The table lists this clone with a count of one. The rearrangement joins TRBV28 to TRBJ1-5; the D is unclear. The V gene lost 3 bases and the J gene lost 4 bases, with 10 bases spanning the gap. Germline CDR1 MDHEN, CDR2 SYDVKM. There are 14 residues in the CDR3. CDR3 in amino acids: CASSLNTANQPQHF. The DNA of the CDR3 is TGTGCCAGCAGTTTGAACACCGCAAATCAGCCCCAGCATTTT.

The chain combines TRBV4-3 with TRBJ2-7, with D perhaps given as TRBD1 or TRBD2 (5 bases each). The CDR3 has 16 residues. Trimming left V 0 bases short and J 3 bases short, with 15 bases between. Per germline, CDR1 LGHNA and CDR2 YSLEER. In DNA form, the CDR3 reads TGCGCCAGCAGCCAAGATTCCACCGGGACGAACTACGAGCAGTACTTC. Its protein product is CASSQDSTGTNYEQYF.

Here the CDR3 DNA reads TGTGCCAGCAGTGAAGTCGGGGGGCAGAATCAGCCCCAGCATTTT. It is translated as CASSEVGGQNQPQHF. The chain recombines TRBV6-1 with TRBJ1-5; D perhaps matches TRBD1 (6 bases). This CDR3 has 15 amino acids. The V end was cut by 1 base, the J end by 4 bases, with 11 bases between. CDR1 MNHNS and CDR2 SASEGT come from the germline V gene.

The chain couples TRBV30 to TRBJ1-4, with 7 nucleotides matching TRBD1. The CDR3 extends over 15 amino acids. The germline V gene encodes CDR1 GTSNPN and CDR2 SVGIG (reference sequence). J lost 8 bases, V lost 0 bases, and 9 bases had no gene match. CDR3 DNA: TGTGCCTGGAGTGTCTCCCACAGGGGACAGGAAAAACTGTTTTTT. The encoded protein is CAWSVSHRGQEKLFF.

The genes are TRBV4-2 and TRBJ1-5; 7 bases fit TRBD1. V gave up 0 bases and J gave up 0 bases; unmatched junction bases: 2. This CDR3 is built from 16 residues. Germline V gene lookup returns CDR1 LGHNA and CDR2 YNFKEQ. The CDR3 region has the DNA TGTGCCAGCAGCCAAGAAGGGACAGATAGCAATCAGCCCCAGCATTTT. Its translation: CASSQEGTDSNQPQHF.

This sequence joins TRBV28 and TRBJ2-7; TRBD2 is a possible D gene (6 bases). The V and J ends lost 0 bases and 3 bases respectively, with 9 bases between them. The CDR3 totals 14 residues. Germline CDR1 is MDHEN and CDR2 is SYDVKM. The CDR3 DNA sequence: TGTGCCAGCAGTTTATGGGGGAGGAACTACGAGCAGTACTTC. It encodes CASSLWGRNYEQYF.